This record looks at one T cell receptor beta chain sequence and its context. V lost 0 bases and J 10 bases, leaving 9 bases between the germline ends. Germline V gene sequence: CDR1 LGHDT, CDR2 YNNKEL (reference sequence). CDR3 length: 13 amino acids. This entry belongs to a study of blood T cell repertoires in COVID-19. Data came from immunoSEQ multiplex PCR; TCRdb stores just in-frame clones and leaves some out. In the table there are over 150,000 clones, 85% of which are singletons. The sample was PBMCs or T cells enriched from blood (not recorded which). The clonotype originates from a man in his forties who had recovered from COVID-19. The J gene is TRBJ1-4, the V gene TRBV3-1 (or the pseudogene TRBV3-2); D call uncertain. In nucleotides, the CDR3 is TGTGCCAGCAGCCAAGATATTTACGGAAAACTGTTTTTT. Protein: CASSQDIYGKLFF.